This T cell receptor (beta chain) is drawn from a study of beta chain features in type 1 diabetes. Investigators reverse transcribed all isolated RNA, so they sequenced expressed TCRB transcripts. Clones were read by immunoSEQ multiplex PCR, and TCRdb kept only the in-frame ones, dropping some. The data contain under 800,000 clones, roughly 16% of them singletons. Blood was drawn once from each donor into heparinised tubes. The draws averaged about 120 mL. CD4+ naive, central memory, regulatory and stem cell-like memory cells were sorted via CD45RO/CCR7/CD25/CD127/CD95/CD27. This clone was seen more than once but under ten times. Other DNA sequences in the same sample also yield this CDR3. The V and J ends lost 4 bases and 4 bases respectively, with 8 bases between them. Per germline, CDR1 SQVTM and CDR2 ANQGSEA. This CDR3 is 12 amino acids long.

The source of this sequence is a man between 18 and 29 years old in good health. This sequence joins TRBV29-1 and TRBJ1-5; D is ambiguous. The specimen sequenced was naive CD4+ T cells from blood. For the CDR3, the DNA is TGCAGCGTTGTGGCGGGAAATCAGCCCCAGCATTTT. Encoded protein: CSVVAGNQPQHF.